This is a list of T cell receptor beta chains from one sample in a study of cytomegalovirus exposure and HLA in healthy donors. Sequencing was performed with immunoSEQ multiplex PCR; in TCRdb, only in-frame clones are kept and a portion is missing. The sample consists of over 150,000 clones, 75% of them appearing once. Sequenced input: PBMCs. These receptors were obtained from a male donor in good health and CMV-seronegative. Both conserved end residues are part of each CDR3. D genes are given only for firm matches. Size tells how often a clone was seen (once, few, many) or the class of an expanded clone, and some rows leave it out.

J: TRBJ2-3
size: few
D: TRBD2
V: TRBV27
DNA: TGTGCCAGCAGTTTAGAGGGAGGGCCCACAGATACGCAGTATTTT
CDR3: CASSLEGGPTDTQYF

J: TRBJ1-5
size: -
D: -
V: TRBV4-1
DNA: TGCGCCAGCAGCCAAGGGGAGGGTAATCAGCCCCAGCATTTT
CDR3: CASSQGEGNQPQHF

J: TRBJ2-1
size: -
D: TRBD2
V: TRBV7-2
DNA: TGTGCCAGCAGCCTACATAGCGGGACGATGTACAATGAGCAGTTCTTC
CDR3: CASSLHSGTMYNEQFF

J: TRBJ1-1
size: -
D: -
V: TRBV5-4
DNA: TGTGCCAGCAGCTCGAGAGGCGGGACTGAAGCTTTCTTT
CDR3: CASSSRGGTEAFF

J: TRBJ2-3
size: -
D: -
V: TRBV6-5
DNA: TGTGCCAGCAGTTACGACCACAGGACAGATACGCAGTATTTT
CDR3: CASSYDHRTDTQYF

J: TRBJ2-3
size: -
D: TRBD1
V: TRBV5-4
DNA: TGTGCCAGCAGCGCGGCAAGACAGGGGGAGGATACGCAGTATTTT
CDR3: CASSAARQGEDTQYF

J: TRBJ1-5
size: -
D: -
V: TRBV19
DNA: TGTGCCAGTAGTTCCGGGTCCTACAATCAGCCCCAGCATTTT
CDR3: CASSSGSYNQPQHF

J: TRBJ1-5
size: -
D: -
V: TRBV6-6
DNA: TGTGCCAGCAGTTACTCGACAGCCAATCAGCCCCAGCATTTT
CDR3: CASSYSTANQPQHF

J: TRBJ1-2
size: once
D: -
V: TRBV7-9
DNA: TGTGCCAGCAGCCCGCCGGGGAACTATGGCTACACCTTC
CDR3: CASSPPGNYGYTF

J: TRBJ2-3
size: -
D: -
V: TRBV6-5
DNA: TGTGCCAGCAGGCCCTGGGGGGGCGGCACAGATACGCAGTATTTT
CDR3: CASRPWGGGTDTQYF

J: TRBJ2-5
size: -
D: TRBD2
V: TRBV27
DNA: TGTGCCAGCAGTGGGGGGACTAGCGGGAGAAGGGAGACCCAGTACTTC
CDR3: CASSGGTSGRRETQYF

J: TRBJ2-7
size: -
D: TRBD1
V: TRBV7-9
DNA: TGTGCCAGCAGACCCATCCAGGGGGCGCAGACCTACGAGCAGTACTTC
CDR3: CASRPIQGAQTYEQYF

J: TRBJ2-1
size: -
D: -
V: TRBV6-5
DNA: TGTGCCAGCAGTTACGCCAGGGGAGGGGTAAATGAGCAGTTCTTC
CDR3: CASSYARGGVNEQFF

J: TRBJ2-7
size: few
D: TRBD1
V: TRBV6-1
DNA: TGTGCCAGCAGTTCCAAGGACAGGGGCGCCGAGCAGTACTTC
CDR3: CASSSKDRGAEQYF

J: TRBJ2-7
size: -
D: TRBD1
V: TRBV18
DNA: TGTGCCAGCTCACCACGTAGGGACAGGGACTACGAGCAGTACTTC
CDR3: CASSPRRDRDYEQYF

J: TRBJ1-1
size: -
D: -
V: TRBV19
DNA: TGTGCCACCTCCGAACAGGGACCCCGCACTGAAGCTTTCTTT
CDR3: CATSEQGPRTEAFF

J: TRBJ1-5
size: -
D: -
V: TRBV28
DNA: TGTGCCAGCACCTCTTCCCTTACAGGGAGTCAGCCCCAGCATTTT
CDR3: CASTSSLTGSQPQHF

J: TRBJ2-5
size: -
D: TRBD1
V: TRBV25-1
DNA: TGTGCCAGCAGTGTTGGACAGGGGGGTACGACCCAGTACTTC
CDR3: CASSVGQGGTTQYF

J: TRBJ1-1
size: once
D: -
V: TRBV27
DNA: TGTGCCAGCAGTTTATCGGCAGGGGTGAACACTGAAGCTTTCTTT
CDR3: CASSLSAGVNTEAFF

J: TRBJ1-1
size: -
D: -
V: TRBV7-8
DNA: TGTGCCAGCAGCTCAAACGCCGGGACAGAAGCTTTCTTT
CDR3: CASSSNAGTEAFF

J: TRBJ1-5
size: -
D: TRBD1
V: TRBV6-6
DNA: TGTGCCAGCAGTCCCCTACGGACAGGGACGGGGCAGCCCCAGCATTTT
CDR3: CASSPLRTGTGQPQHF

J: TRBJ2-5
size: -
D: TRBD2
V: TRBV6-1
DNA: TGTGCCAGCAGTGCTCTAGCGGGGGGGGGAGAGACCCAGTACTTC
CDR3: CASSALAGGGETQYF

J: TRBJ2-3
size: -
D: -
V: TRBV5-1
DNA: TGCGCCAGCAGCCAAGCAGGGACGCAGTATTTT
CDR3: CASSQAGTQYF

J: TRBJ1-3
size: -
D: -
V: TRBV4-1
DNA: TGCGCCAGCAGCCAAGACTTGAACACCATATATTTT
CDR3: CASSQDLNTIYF

J: TRBJ1-5
size: -
D: -
V: TRBV30
DNA: TGTGCCTGGAGTGGGGGGGTGAATCAGCCCCAGCATTTT
CDR3: CAWSGGVNQPQHF

J: TRBJ2-7
size: -
D: TRBD2
V: TRBV7-9
DNA: TGTGCCAGCATTTCCGGGGGGGGGAAGCAGCAGTACTTC
CDR3: CASISGGGKQQYF

J: TRBJ2-3
size: few
D: -
V: TRBV9
DNA: TGTGCCAGCAGCGTAGGAGCCACAGATACGCAGTATTTT
CDR3: CASSVGATDTQYF

J: TRBJ2-2
size: -
D: TRBD2
V: TRBV19
DNA: TGTGCCAGTAGTATGGGGGGGATGAACACCGGGGAGCTGTTTTTT
CDR3: CASSMGGMNTGELFF

J: TRBJ2-7
size: -
D: TRBD2
V: TRBV6-5
DNA: TGTGCCAGCAGGCGGACTAGCGGCTACTACGAGCAGTACTTC
CDR3: CASRRTSGYYEQYF

J: TRBJ2-1
size: -
D: -
V: TRBV4-2
DNA: TGTGCCAGCAGCCAAGAATCGGGGGGCGGGTACAATGAGCAGTTCTTC
CDR3: CASSQESGGGYNEQFF

J: TRBJ2-1
size: -
D: TRBD2
V: TRBV7-3
DNA: TGTGCCAGCAGCTTCTCTAGCGGGAGCGGTGAGCAGTTCTTC
CDR3: CASSFSSGSGEQFF

J: TRBJ2-7
size: once
D: TRBD2
V: TRBV7-2
DNA: TGTGCCAGCAGCTCCCGGGAGGCAGCGGGGGCCTACGAGCAGTACTTC
CDR3: CASSSREAAGAYEQYF

J: TRBJ2-1
size: -
D: TRBD1
V: TRBV5-1
DNA: TGCGCCAGCAGCTTCGGGGACAGGGCTTTGTACAATGAGCAGTTCTTC
CDR3: CASSFGDRALYNEQFF

J: TRBJ1-5
size: few
D: TRBD1
V: TRBV29-1
DNA: TGCAGCGTTAAAAGGCCCGAGACAGGGGGTAATCAGCCCCAGCATTTT
CDR3: CSVKRPETGGNQPQHF

J: TRBJ2-1
size: -
D: -
V: TRBV4-1
DNA: TGCGCCAGCAGCTCTTCCCCTAGCGCAAACAATGAGCAGTTCTTC
CDR3: CASSSSPSANNEQFF

J: TRBJ2-2
size: few
D: -
V: TRBV27
DNA: TGTGCCAGCAGTTTAAGGTCAGGGGATACCGGGGAGCTGTTTTTT
CDR3: CASSLRSGDTGELFF

J: TRBJ1-1
size: -
D: TRBD1
V: TRBV18
DNA: TGTGCCAGCTCACCGGACAGGGGCGGGGGGAACACTGAAGCTTTCTTT
CDR3: CASSPDRGGGNTEAFF

J: TRBJ1-2
size: -
D: TRBD1
V: TRBV7-9
DNA: TGTGCCAGCAGCTTAGATCAGGGGGCGACGCGGGGCTACACCTTC
CDR3: CASSLDQGATRGYTF

J: TRBJ1-2
size: -
D: -
V: TRBV6-5
DNA: TGTGCCAGCAGTTCATCTGCGATCGGTTTAGACTATGGCTACACCTTC
CDR3: CASSSSAIGLDYGYTF

J: TRBJ1-1
size: -
D: -
V: TRBV5-1
DNA: TGCGCCAGCCCCCGGAGGGGGGGCCCTCAGAACCCCACTGAAGCTTTCTTT
CDR3: CASPRRGGPQNPTEAFF

J: TRBJ2-3
size: -
D: TRBD1
V: TRBV7-2
DNA: TGTGCCAGCAGCACCCCCTACAGGGGAGATACGCAGTATTTT
CDR3: CASSTPYRGDTQYF

J: TRBJ1-4
size: -
D: -
V: TRBV9
DNA: TGTGCCAGCAGCGTAGCAGGAGGAACTAATGAAAAACTGTTTTTT
CDR3: CASSVAGGTNEKLFF

J: TRBJ2-7
size: once
D: -
V: TRBV2
DNA: TGTGCCAGCAGTGACAGTATCTCCTACGAGCAGTACTTC
CDR3: CASSDSISYEQYF

J: TRBJ1-1
size: -
D: -
V: TRBV6-5
DNA: TGTGCCAGCAGTGACGGGTTAGAAAGCACTGAAGCTTTCTTT
CDR3: CASSDGLESTEAFF

J: TRBJ2-5
size: -
D: TRBD1
V: TRBV5-1
DNA: TGCGCCAGCACGCTCACGACAGGGTTGGAGACCCAGTACTTC
CDR3: CASTLTTGLETQYF

J: TRBJ2-7
size: -
D: TRBD1
V: TRBV19
DNA: TGTGCCAGTAGTTCCGGGACAGGCTACGAGCAGTACTTC
CDR3: CASSSGTGYEQYF

J: TRBJ1-1
size: -
D: TRBD1
V: TRBV30
DNA: TGTGCCTGGAGTGTTGGGACAGGTAACACTGAAGCTTTCTTT
CDR3: CAWSVGTGNTEAFF

J: TRBJ1-1
size: -
D: TRBD1
V: TRBV19
DNA: TGTGCCAGTAGTATAGAGGGACAGTTTTTCACTGAAGCTTTCTTT
CDR3: CASSIEGQFFTEAFF

J: TRBJ1-6
size: -
D: TRBD1
V: TRBV6-5
DNA: TGTGCCAGCAGTTACCGGAGACAGGGGATGGCATCCCTCCACTTT
CDR3: CASSYRRQGMASLHF

J: TRBJ2-1
size: few
D: TRBD2
V: TRBV18
DNA: TGTGCCAGCTCCCGCGTGAGCGGGAGGGGGCATGAGCAGTTCTTC
CDR3: CASSRVSGRGHEQFF

J: TRBJ1-1
size: -
D: TRBD1
V: TRBV7-6
DNA: TGTGCCAGCAGCCTAGAGTCCGGGACAGTGAACACTGAAGCTTTCTTT
CDR3: CASSLESGTVNTEAFF

J: TRBJ1-1
size: -
D: -
V: TRBV19
DNA: TGTGCCAGTAGTCAGGACTATTCGAACACTGAAGCTTTCTTT
CDR3: CASSQDYSNTEAFF

J: TRBJ2-7
size: -
D: -
V: TRBV28
DNA: TGTGCCAGCAGCCCCCTCGGCGCTAGCTCCTACGAGCAGTACTTC
CDR3: CASSPLGASSYEQYF

J: TRBJ2-3
size: -
D: -
V: TRBV7-3
DNA: TGTGCCAGCAGGACCGGGACTCACACAGATACGCAGTATTTT
CDR3: CASRTGTHTDTQYF

J: TRBJ2-7
size: -
D: TRBD2
V: TRBV4-3
DNA: TGCGCCAGCAGCCAAGATCTAGCGGGGAGTGACTACGAGCAGTACTTC
CDR3: CASSQDLAGSDYEQYF